This T cell receptor (beta chain) was recovered during a study of cytomegalovirus exposure and HLA in healthy donors. General study points: Follow-up analysis later connected one missense variant in DCLRE1C with trimming of TCR beta V- and J-genes. In a later analysis, across HLA loci, associated TCR counts were highest for DRB1, lowest for HLA-C.

The table lists this clone with a few counts. The antigen is undetermined. Donors counted as nominally healthy when sampled, yet unrecorded immune exposures were likely. Primers: 60 Vbeta forward and 13 Jbeta reverse. Sequencing was performed with immunoSEQ multiplex PCR; in TCRdb, only in-frame clones are kept and a portion is missing. The table has 200,000 to 300,000 clones, about 80% seen once; the top ten hold almost 8%. Germline loops: CDR1 SGHVS, CDR2 FNYEAQ. The germline V and J ends were trimmed by 1 base and 4 bases, with 8 bases remaining between them. The length of the CDR3 is 14 residues. Sequencing input: PBMCs. The clonotype originates from a woman aged 60-75 years in good health and CMV-seropositive. This chain joins TRBV7-6 and TRBJ1-3; D is unresolved. The CDR3 spells CASSLVAGGNTIYF. The CDR3 region has the DNA TGTGCCAGCAGCTTAGTCGCGGGGGGAAACACCATATATTTT.